The 29 T cell receptor beta chains reported below all come from one sample, sequenced in a study of T cell responses to AZD1222 COVID-19 vaccine. TCRdb's copy holds only in-frame clones and misses some; the assay was immunoSEQ multiplex PCR. The repertoire holds around 180,000 clones, with 85% to 95% as singletons. This specimen consisted of peripheral blood, obtained on day 0 of AZD1222 vaccination. The receptors stem from an adult in good health.

J is TRBJ1-2 and V is TRBV10-3; D perhaps matches TRBD1 (5 bases). The CDR3 contains 15 residues. Germline loops: CDR1 ENHRY, CDR2 SYGVKD. Trimming removed 0 bases at V and 4 bases at J, with 12 bases between. The CDR3 loop is CAISESGGSFYGYTF. The CDR3 DNA follows: TGTGCCATCAGTGAGTCCGGGGGGTCGTTCTATGGCTACACCTTC.

The chain carries TRBV24-1 and TRBJ2-1; D is possibly TRBD1 (5 bases). Looked up from germline, CDR1 is KGHDR and CDR2 is SFDVKD. The CDR3 runs to 13 residues. The V end lost 3 bases, the J end lost 6 bases, and 8 bases lay between the germline ends. Here the CDR3 DNA reads TGTGCCACCAGTGATCAGGGCCCCAATGAGCAGTTCTTC. Protein sequence: CATSDQGPNEQFF.

The rearrangement links TRBV5-6 to TRBJ2-3; 12 bases agree with TRBD2. CDR3 length: 16 residues. J gave up 3 bases and V 4 bases, and 6 bases lay outside the gene matches. Germline V lookup: CDR1 SGHDT, CDR2 YYEEEE. CDR3: CASSLRTSGTTDTQYF. In nucleotides, the CDR3 is TGTGCCAGCAGCCTCCGGACTAGCGGGACGACAGATACGCAGTATTTT.

The CDR3 DNA follows: TGTGCCAGTAGAAAGAGGCTAGCGGGCTCCTACAATGAGCAGTTCTTC. Translating it yields CASRKRLAGSYNEQFF. The chain combines TRBV19 with TRBJ2-1, with 8 bases identical to TRBD2. This CDR3 comprises 16 residues. V trimming: 6 bases; J trimming: 0 bases; junction bases outside the gene matches: 7. Germline V gives CDR1 LNHDA, CDR2 SQIVND (reference sequence).

The chain carries TRBV6-5 and TRBJ1-2; no definite D call. Between the trimmed V and J ends, which lost 0 bases and 0 bases, there was a span of 5 bases. The CDR3 has 14 amino acids. Germline V gene lookup returns CDR1 MNHEY and CDR2 SVGAGI. CDR3 sequence reads: CASSYSAANYGYTF. In DNA, the CDR3 is TGTGCCAGCAGTTACTCCGCAGCTAACTATGGCTACACCTTC.

The chain couples TRBV11-2 to TRBJ1-1, with 10 positions matching TRBD1. V lost 3 bases, J lost 5 bases, and 9 bases stayed unmatched. The CDR3 length is 16 residues. Per germline, CDR1 SGHAT and CDR2 FQNNGV. The CDR3 spells CASSFKTGGAWTEAFF. CDR3 DNA: TGTGCCAGCAGCTTTAAGACAGGGGGCGCTTGGACTGAAGCTTTCTTT.

This CDR3 reads CASSLGTGAQTGELFF. Written as DNA, the CDR3 is TGTGCCAGCAGCTTGGGGACAGGGGCCCAAACCGGGGAGCTGTTTTTT. This chain links TRBV5-5 with TRBJ2-2, with 9 bases lining up with TRBD1. V shed 0 bases and J 5 bases; nucleotides not matched to a gene: 5. This CDR3 has 16 residues. Germline CDR1 SGHKS, CDR2 YYEKEE (reference sequence).

Worth noting for this clone: Other DNA sequences in this sample translate to the same CDR3. The V gene is TRBV19, the J gene TRBJ2-7; 8 nucleotides agree with TRBD1. The V and J ends lost 8 bases and 7 bases, in that order; junction bases with no gene match: 4. The CDR3 extends over 11 amino acids. Germline values: CDR1 LNHDA, CDR2 SQIVND (reference sequence). The CDR3 loop is CASQGAREQYF. Written as DNA, the CDR3 is TGTGCCAGTCAGGGGGCGCGGGAGCAGTACTTC.

This clone was counted a single time. The J gene is TRBJ1-5, the V gene TRBV19; TRBD1 might be the D (5 bases). V was pared by 1 base and J by 0 bases, with 10 bases between. This CDR3 is built from 16 residues. Germline lookup yields CDR1 LNHDA and CDR2 SQIVND (reference sequence). The CDR3 nucleotides read TGTGCCAGTAGTATAGTGACAGTTTATAGCAATCAGCCCCAGCATTTT. Translation gives CASSIVTVYSNQPQHF.

This chain joins TRBV27 and TRBJ2-7; 9 bases fit TRBD1. V lost 6 bases, J lost 0 bases, and 6 bases stayed unmatched. CDR1 and CDR2 from the germline V gene are MNHEY and SMNVEV (reference sequence). The CDR3 runs 15 residues. The CDR3 bases are TGTGCCAGCAGCCTGACAGGGGGAAGCTCCTACGAGCAGTACTTC. Translated: CASSLTGGSSYEQYF.

The J gene is TRBJ2-1, the V gene TRBV7-4, with 7 bases lining up with TRBD2. The CDR3 loop spans 18 amino acids. Germline V lookup: CDR1 SGHVT, CDR2 SQSDAQ. V was pared by 5 bases and J by 2 bases, with 15 bases of the junction left unmatched. For the CDR3, the DNA is TGTGCCAGCAGCCCTCGTTTCGGGGGGAGGGTCCCCTACAATGAGCAGTTCTTC. This gives the protein CASSPRFGGRVPYNEQFF.

The gene calls are TRBV4-1 and TRBJ1-1; tentatively, D is TRBD1 (6 bases). Between the trimmed V and J ends, which lost 4 bases and 7 bases, there was a span of 13 bases. Germline loops: CDR1 MGHRA, CDR2 YSYEKL. This CDR3 has 13 residues. The CDR3 here is CASSPRGAIEAFF. The CDR3 DNA follows: TGCGCCAGCAGCCCTCGGGGGGCGATTGAAGCTTTCTTT.

The J gene is TRBJ1-3, the V gene TRBV28; D unclear. Trimming removed 3 bases from V and 1 base from J, with 7 bases in between. Germline V CDR1 and CDR2: MDHEN, SYDVKM. The CDR3 length is 14 residues. The CDR3 region has the DNA TGTGCCAGCAGTTTGCGAGGGTCTGGAAACACCATATATTTT. Its translation: CASSLRGSGNTIYF.

The CDR3 sequence is CASSQAGTGTEYGYTF. The CDR3 DNA is TGTGCCAGCAGCCAAGCGGGTACAGGGACGGAATATGGCTACACCTTC. The chain links TRBV4-2 to TRBJ1-2; perhaps TRBD1 as D (6 bases). V was pared by 1 base and J by 5 bases, with 17 bases between. This CDR3 is built from 16 residues. CDR1 LGHNA and CDR2 YNFKEQ come from the germline V gene.

This chain uses TRBV20-1 with TRBJ2-1; D is unresolved. V was cut by 3 bases and J by 7 bases, with 16 bases left in between. Per germline, CDR1 DFQATT and CDR2 SNEGSKA (reference sequence). CDR3 size: 14 residues. CDR3 in amino acids: CSASIPSRVNEQFF. The CDR3 bases are TGCAGTGCTAGTATTCCTAGTAGGGTTAATGAGCAGTTCTTC.

The V and J genes are TRBV10-3 and TRBJ2-7, with D tentatively TRBD2 (5 bases). This CDR3 comprises 13 residues. V gave up 5 bases and J gave up 5 bases, with 13 bases separating them. In germline, CDR1 is ENHRY, CDR2 SYGVKD. CDR3 loop: CAISTRVRDEQYF. In DNA form, the CDR3 reads TGTGCCATCAGTACGCGGGTAAGGGACGAGCAGTACTTC.

V gene TRBV27 combines with J gene TRBJ1-1; D is unresolved. The germline CDR1 and CDR2 sequences are MNHEY and SMNVEV (reference sequence). The CDR3 covers 15 residues. Trimming left V 1 base short and J 0 bases short, with 9 bases between. Here the CDR3 reads CASSLYEGLNTEAFF. CDR3 in DNA: TGTGCCAGCAGTTTATATGAAGGTCTGAACACTGAAGCTTTCTTT.

The chain uses TRBV7-2 and TRBJ2-5; a weak D match, TRBD2 (7 bases). Trimming left V 5 bases short and J 4 bases short, with 11 bases between. The CDR3 spans 13 residues. Germline V CDR1 and CDR2: SGHTA, FQGNSA. CDR3 loop: CASSRGGAETQYF. The DNA for the CDR3 is TGTGCCAGCAGCCGAGGGGGGGCAGAGACCCAGTACTTC. Full variable domain (rest looked up from reference TRBV7-2 and TRBJ2-5): GAGVSQSPSNKVTEKGKDVELRCDPISGHTALYWYRQSLGQGLEFLIYFQGNSAPDKSGLPSDRFSAERTGGSVSTLTIQRTQQEDSAVYLCASSRGGAETQYFGPGTRLLVL.

This clone has only one observation. This sequence joins TRBV5-1 and TRBJ2-7; 8 bases fit TRBD1. Trimming at V came to 2 bases and at J to 4 bases, leaving 5 bases not matched to a gene. The germline gives CDR1 SGHRS, CDR2 YFSETQ. CDR3 length: 14 residues. The CDR3 here is CASSFGQGFYEQYF. As DNA, the CDR3 is TGCGCCAGCAGCTTTGGACAGGGATTTTACGAGCAGTACTTC.

This rearrangement joins TRBV6-6 to TRBJ1-1; TRBD1 is a possible D gene (6 bases). Germline CDR1 is MNHNY and CDR2 is SVGAGI (reference sequence). The germline V and J ends were trimmed by 6 bases and 8 bases, with 13 bases remaining between them. The CDR3 extends over 12 amino acids. The CDR3 sequence is CASRGTLREAFF. Here the CDR3 DNA reads TGTGCCAGCAGAGGGACACTCAGAGAAGCTTTCTTT.

V and J are TRBV5-1 and TRBJ2-7; 13 bases align to TRBD2. Germline CDR1 SGHRS, CDR2 YFSETQ. Trimming cost V 0 bases and J 7 bases; bases outside gene matches: 4. This CDR3 region has 15 residues. The CDR3 spells CASSLGTSGSWEQYF. The CDR3 DNA is TGCGCCAGCAGCTTGGGGACTAGCGGGAGTTGGGAGCAGTACTTC.

The chain has TRBV7-2 and TRBJ2-5; possibly TRBD1 or TRBD2 for D (5 bases each). Per the germline V gene, CDR1 is SGHTA and CDR2 is FQGNSA. The CDR3 sequence is 16 residues long. Trimming left V 5 bases short and J 5 bases short, with 21 bases between. In DNA form, the CDR3 reads TGTGCCAGCAGCCCTCTTGGGGGAGCTCCCGTGGAGACCCAGTACTTC. It specifies CASSPLGGAPVETQYF.

V gene TRBV19 combines with J gene TRBJ2-5; 8 bases line up with TRBD1. The CDR3 consists of 14 residues. With V trimmed by 3 bases and J by 6 bases, 6 bases remained unmatched. Germline-derived CDR1 and CDR2 are LNHDA and SQIVND (reference sequence). The CDR3 DNA sequence: TGTGCCAGTAGTATCGGGGGACAGGAAAAGACCCAGTACTTC. Amino acid sequence: CASSIGGQEKTQYF.

The genes are TRBV2 and TRBJ1-5; D is possibly TRBD1 (6 bases). Per germline, CDR1 SNHLY and CDR2 FYNNEI. CDR3 length equals 15 residues. Trimming took 6 bases from V and 3 from J, leaving 15 bases between them. The CDR3 nucleotides are TGTGCCAGCAGGACCGGGACACACAACAATCAGCCCCAGCATTTT. This gives the protein CASRTGTHNNQPQHF.

The V call is TRBV7-9, the J call TRBJ2-7; 7 bases line up with TRBD1. The CDR3 has 14 amino acids. Germline CDR1 reads SEHNR; CDR2 reads FQNEAQ (reference sequence). Unmatched junction bases numbered 4, after V lost 1 base and J lost 4 bases. The CDR3 nucleotides read TGTGCCAGCAGCTTAGAGGCCAGGGGGTACGAGCAGTACTTC. It specifies CASSLEARGYEQYF.

This clone occurred a few times. In DNA form, the CDR3 reads TGTGCCAGCAAACAGTCCCCAGTAGATGAGCAGTTCTTC. As protein: CASKQSPVDEQFF. This sequence joins TRBV27 and TRBJ2-1, with no clear D. CDR1 is MNHEY and CDR2 is SMNVEV in the germline V gene (reference sequence). The V end was cut by 7 bases, the J end by 8 bases, with 15 bases between. The CDR3 loop spans 13 amino acids.

V and J are TRBV16 and TRBJ1-2; no reliable D call. Germline-derived CDR1 and CDR2 are KGHSY and FQNENV. The CDR3 contains 15 residues. V lost 5 bases to trimming and J lost 2 bases, with 15 bases between them. The CDR3 sequence: CASSRDGSSNYGYTF. The DNA for the CDR3 is TGTGCCAGCAGCAGAGACGGGTCCTCCAACTATGGCTACACCTTC.

This clone was counted once. This chain uses TRBV28 with TRBJ1-6; tentatively, D is TRBD1 (5 bases). CDR1 is MDHEN, CDR2 SYDVKM, per germline. Trimming took 7 bases from V and 5 from J, leaving 9 bases between them. The CDR3 contains 13 residues. The CDR3 DNA sequence: TGTGCCAGCATTAGGGGTAATAATTCACCCCTCCACTTT. Amino acid sequence: CASIRGNNSPLHF. Based on the CDR3 plus reference TRBV28 and TRBJ1-6, the full variable domain is DVKVTQSSRYLVKRTGEKVFLECVQDMDHENMFWYRQDPGLGLRLIYFSYDVKMKEKGDIPEGYSVSREKKERFSLILESASTNQTSMYLCASIRGNNSPLHFGNGTRLTVT.

The J gene is TRBJ2-1, the V gene TRBV24-1, with D maybe TRBD1 (6 bases). Germline V gives CDR1 KGHDR, CDR2 SFDVKD. This CDR3 comprises 13 residues. Trimming took off 7 bases at V and 6 bases at J, with 12 bases between the two ends. The DNA for the CDR3 is TGTGCCACCAGCCACAGGGTAGGCAATGAGCAGTTCTTC. Its protein is CATSHRVGNEQFF.